This T cell receptor (beta chain) was captured by sequencing in a study of shared clonotypes between healthy human individuals. Study background: The people who gave samples were a couple of women and a few men aged 18 to 49.

Trimming at V came to 5 bases and at J to 3 bases, leaving 5 bases not matched to a gene. Germline V lookup: CDR1 SGHTA, CDR2 FQGNSA. The CDR3 contains 14 residues. The investigators split CD4+ cells into a CD45RA+ naive subset and a CD45RA-negative memory subset. When replicate PCRs were run on sorted subsets, they used 200 to 250 ng DNA, tens of thousands of T cell genomes. Sequencing used immunoSEQ multiplex PCR; TCRdb keeps in-frame clones, though not all of them. This sample has about 610,000 clones; around 97% occur once, and the top ten carry around 0.058%. In the case of this clone: Antigen: not known.

Study-wide points: The represented genetic and exposure-history diversity was limited by the small number of donors.

The sequenced sample consisted of naive CD4+ T cells sorted from blood. Subset defined: CD45RA+ positively selected. The chain carries TRBV7-2 and TRBJ2-7, with 9 nucleotides matching TRBD1. This TCR was sampled from a young woman in good health. CDR3 DNA sequence: TGTGCCAGCAGCGTGGGACAGGGTCGCTACGAGCAGTACTTC. Translation gives CASSVGQGRYEQYF.